Listed below are T cell receptor beta chains from one sample, sequenced in a study of blood T cell repertoires in COVID-19. Clones were read by immunoSEQ multiplex PCR, and TCRdb kept only the in-frame ones, dropping some. The profile shows around 280,000 clones, more than 85% of them singletons. The sample comprised peripheral blood. The receptor set was obtained from a man between 70 and 80 years old with acute or convalescent COVID-19. CDR3s include the opening cysteine and the closing phenylalanine or tryptophan. A D gene is named only where the DNA matches it firmly. Rows give clone size only sometimes, using once, few, many, or a class for an expanded clone.

V gene	D gene	J gene	clone size	CDR3 protein	CDR3 DNA
TRBV3-1/TRBV3-2	TRBD2	TRBJ2-7	.	CASSPPGLAGVEQYF	TGTGCCAGCAGCCCACCGGGACTAGCGGGAGTCGAGCAGTACTTC
TRBV16	.	TRBJ2-1	.	CASSHAQAYNEQFF	TGTGCCAGCAGCCATGCACAGGCTTACAATGAGCAGTTCTTC
TRBV19	.	TRBJ2-2	.	CASSMGHRAHGELFF	TGTGCCAGTAGTATGGGGCACAGGGCCCACGGGGAGCTGTTTTTT
TRBV7-9	TRBD1	TRBJ1-6	many	CASSLGGQSYNSPLHF	TGTGCCAGCAGCTTAGGGGGACAGTCCTATAATTCACCCCTCCACTTT
TRBV4-3	TRBD2	TRBJ2-3	.	CASSQESPTSGRGTQYF	TGCGCCAGCAGCCAAGAAAGTCCGACTAGCGGGAGGGGTACGCAGTATTTT
TRBV7-2	TRBD2	TRBJ2-1	.	CASSKDGGTILYNEQFF	TGTGCCAGCAGCAAGGACGGGGGGACCATCCTGTACAATGAGCAGTTCTTC
TRBV19	.	TRBJ1-6	.	CASRERAEDSPLHF	TGTGCCAGTAGAGAGAGGGCCGAAGATTCACCCCTCCACTTT
TRBV4-3	.	TRBJ1-1	once	CASSQNYGGSTEAFF	TGCGCCAGCAGCCAAAATTACGGCGGTAGCACTGAAGCTTTCTTT
TRBV5-6	TRBD1	TRBJ2-5	.	CASSLVGTGSETQYF	TGTGCCAGCAGCTTGGTGGGGACAGGGTCGGAGACCCAGTACTTC
TRBV18	.	TRBJ2-5	.	CASSPLRETQYF	TGTGCCAGCTCACCACTTCGGGAGACCCAGTACTTC
TRBV28	TRBD2	TRBJ2-7	.	CASSSTLAGGALYEQYF	TGTGCCAGCAGTTCCACCTTAGCGGGGGGGGCTCTTTACGAGCAGTACTTC
TRBV16	TRBD2	TRBJ2-3	once	CASSQSTLAGTSTDTQYF	TGTGCCAGCAGCCAATCGACCCTAGCGGGGACTAGCACAGATACGCAGTATTTT
TRBV11-2	.	TRBJ2-5	.	CASSLVVGGSETQYF	TGTGCCAGCAGCTTAGTTGTGGGGGGATCAGAGACCCAGTACTTC
TRBV6-2/TRBV6-3	TRBD1	TRBJ2-7	few	CASSERQGSYEQYF	TGTGCCAGCAGCGAACGACAGGGCTCCTACGAGCAGTACTTC
TRBV6-5	TRBD1	TRBJ1-3	.	CASRQTGGRNTIYF	TGTGCCAGCAGACAGACAGGGGGCAGAAACACCATATATTTT
TRBV7-9	.	TRBJ2-4	.	CASMPRGMGNIQYF	TGTGCCAGCATGCCTCGGGGGATGGGGAACATTCAGTACTTC
TRBV18	.	TRBJ1-5	.	CASSPSGGAGNQPQHF	TGTGCCAGCTCACCATCGGGGGGCGCGGGCAATCAGCCCCAGCATTTT
TRBV7-2	TRBD1	TRBJ1-5	.	CASSLDTGVQPQHF	TGTGCCAGCAGCTTAGACACAGGGGTCCAGCCCCAGCATTTT
TRBV5-4	.	TRBJ2-2	.	CASSLDGRSTGELFF	TGTGCCAGCAGCTTGGACGGGAGAAGTACCGGGGAGCTGTTTTTT
TRBV18	TRBD2	TRBJ2-1	.	CASSRESGGRYNEQFF	TGTGCCAGCTCACGAGAAAGCGGGGGGCGCTACAATGAGCAGTTCTTC
TRBV4-3	TRBD1	TRBJ1-5	.	CASSQDRRGNNQPQHF	TGCGCCAGCAGCCAAGATCGCAGGGGGAACAATCAGCCCCAGCATTTT
TRBV7-2	.	TRBJ2-7	once	CASQGYYEQYF	TGTGCCAGCCAGGGGTACTACGAGCAGTACTTC
TRBV7-6	.	TRBJ2-5	.	CASSPGLRAETQYF	TGTGCCAGCAGCCCCGGGTTGCGGGCTGAGACCCAGTACTTC
TRBV3-1/TRBV3-2	.	TRBJ2-5	.	CASSQYQETQYF	TGTGCCAGCAGCCAATATCAAGAGACCCAGTACTTC
TRBV7-9	TRBD2	TRBJ2-5	.	CASSLLAGSSETQYF	TGTGCCAGCAGCTTACTAGCGGGAAGCTCGGAGACCCAGTACTTC
TRBV18	TRBD1	TRBJ2-3	.	CASSPRAGGADTQYF	TGTGCCAGCTCACCACGGGCAGGGGGCGCAGATACGCAGTATTTT
TRBV2	TRBD1	TRBJ1-5	few	CASSQGQGGQPQHF	TGTGCCAGCAGTCAGGGCCAGGGGGGACAGCCCCAGCATTTT
TRBV29-1	.	TRBJ2-7	.	CSVENHPRGFSYEQYF	TGCAGCGTTGAAAACCACCCCCGGGGTTTCTCCTACGAGCAGTACTTC
TRBV7-9	.	TRBJ1-3	.	CASSLSGGAGNTIYF	TGTGCCAGCAGCTTGAGTGGAGGGGCTGGAAACACCATATATTTT
TRBV3-1/TRBV3-2	.	TRBJ2-1	.	CASAKAGRTYNEQFF	TGTGCCAGTGCGAAGGCGGGGAGAACCTACAATGAGCAGTTCTTC
TRBV5-1	.	TRBJ1-1	.	CASSGGQGMTEAFF	TGCGCCAGCAGCGGGGGACAAGGGATGACTGAAGCTTTCTTT
TRBV24-1	TRBD1	TRBJ2-1	.	CATSKMTGGKNEQFF	TGTGCCACCTCTAAAATGACAGGGGGAAAAAATGAGCAGTTCTTC
TRBV4-2	TRBD1	TRBJ1-1	.	CASSHSDRGTEAFF	TGTGCCAGCAGCCACTCGGACAGGGGGACTGAAGCTTTCTTT
TRBV18	.	TRBJ2-1	.	CASSPRLASSYNEQFF	TGTGCCAGCTCACCAAGACTTGCAAGCTCCTACAATGAGCAGTTCTTC
TRBV18	.	TRBJ1-6	.	CASSPTAIDSPLHF	TGTGCCAGCTCACCGACAGCCATAGATTCACCCCTCCACTTT
TRBV20-1	.	TRBJ2-3	.	CSASPVLSASTDTQYF	TGCAGTGCTAGTCCGGTACTGTCTGCTAGCACAGATACGCAGTATTTT
TRBV2	TRBD2	TRBJ2-3	once	CASRNGLAYGDTQYF	TGTGCCAGCAGGAATGGACTAGCGTACGGAGATACGCAGTATTTT
TRBV7-3	TRBD2	TRBJ2-1	.	CASSKPGLAGSSSYNEQFF	TGTGCCAGCAGCAAGCCGGGACTAGCGGGGTCCAGCTCCTACAATGAGCAGTTCTTC
TRBV5-5	.	TRBJ2-3	once	CASSLSGVADTQYF	TGTGCCAGCAGCTTGTCGGGGGTTGCAGATACGCAGTATTTT
TRBV28	TRBD2	TRBJ2-3	.	CASSRTSGRTSTDTQYF	TGTGCCAGCAGTCGGACTAGCGGGAGGACCAGCACAGATACGCAGTATTTT
TRBV28	.	TRBJ2-4	.	CASSSGQGWRNIQYF	TGTGCCAGCAGTTCAGGGCAGGGTTGGAGAAACATTCAGTACTTC
TRBV27	TRBD1	TRBJ2-1	.	CASSLDGTAYNEQFF	TGTGCCAGCAGTTTAGATGGGACAGCCTACAATGAGCAGTTCTTC
TRBV7-2	.	TRBJ1-2	.	CASSLGGTGYGYTF	TGTGCCAGCAGCTTAGGAGGTACAGGGTATGGCTACACCTTC
TRBV6-5	TRBD2	TRBJ2-3	.	CASSGLAVTDTQYF	TGTGCCAGCTCTGGGCTAGCGGTCACAGATACGCAGTATTTT
TRBV28	.	TRBJ1-5	.	CASTLGGKQPQHF	TGTGCCAGCACTTTGGGGGGGAAGCAGCCCCAGCATTTT
TRBV5-4	TRBD2	TRBJ2-3	.	CASSFRAGGRYTQYF	TGTGCCAGCAGCTTCAGGGCGGGGGGGAGATATACGCAGTATTTT
TRBV7-9	TRBD1	TRBJ1-3	.	CASSLTGGTGNTIYF	TGTGCCAGCAGCTTGACAGGGGGCACTGGAAACACCATATATTTT
TRBV27	TRBD1	TRBJ2-1	.	CASSQGQGPYNEQFF	TGTGCCAGCAGTCAAGGACAGGGACCATACAATGAGCAGTTCTTC